A single sample is the source of the 8 T cell receptor beta chains below, sequenced in a study of cytomegalovirus exposure and HLA in healthy donors. Both 60 Vbeta primers and 13 Jbeta primers went into the PCR. Data came from immunoSEQ multiplex PCR; TCRdb stores just in-frame clones and leaves some out. The table shows approximately 110,000 clones, with around 79% occurring only once. The sample taken for sequencing was PBMCs. The source of these receptors is a middle-aged woman in good health and CMV-seronegative.

V and J are TRBV7-9 and TRBJ1-6, with 9 bases lining up with TRBD1. This CDR3 comprises 14 residues. V lost 4 bases and J lost 9; bases outside the gene matches: 4. Germline loops: CDR1 SEHNR, CDR2 FQNEAQ (reference sequence). In DNA form, the CDR3 reads TGTGCCAGCAGCTGGACAGGGGATAGTTCACCCCTCCACTTT. Translation gives CASSWTGDSSPLHF.

The J gene is TRBJ2-1, the V gene TRBV6-1, with TRBD2 matching 11 bases. The CDR3 spans 16 residues. The germline V gene has CDR1 MNHNS and CDR2 SASEGT. The J segment lost 8 bases and the V segment lost 4 bases, leaving 10 bases of the junction unmatched. The DNA for the CDR3 is TGTGCCAGCAGTGCGGGACTAGCGGTGCTAACGGATGAGCAGTTCTTC. Translating it yields CASSAGLAVLTDEQFF.

This chain joins TRBV5-5 and TRBJ1-1; 7 bases align to TRBD1. Germline V gene lookup returns CDR1 SGHKS and CDR2 YYEKEE (reference sequence). The CDR3 covers 14 residues. V trimming: 4 bases; J trimming: 5 bases; junction bases outside the gene matches: 8. The CDR3 DNA reads as TGTGCCAGCAGCCTTTCCGACAGGGCGACTGAAGCTTTCTTT. This codes for CASSLSDRATEAFF.

The J gene is TRBJ1-1, the V gene TRBV15; 10 positions agree with TRBD1. The CDR3 has 16 amino acids. Germline CDR1 reads LNHNV; CDR2 reads YYDKDF (reference sequence). Germline trimming cut 6 bases from V and 0 bases from J; bases unmatched to any gene: 7. The CDR3 loop reads CATSPGTGDVNTEAFF. The CDR3 nucleotides are TGTGCCACCAGTCCGGGGACAGGGGACGTGAACACTGAAGCTTTCTTT. Full variable domain (remainder filled in from reference TRBV15 and TRBJ1-1): DAMVIQNPRYQVTQFGKPVTLSCSQTLNHNVMYWYQQKSSQAPKLLFHYYDKDFNNEADTPDNFQSRRPNTSFCFLDIRSPGLGDTAMYLCATSPGTGDVNTEAFFGQGTRLTVV.

The V and J genes are TRBV27 and TRBJ1-1; TRBD1 matches at 7 bases. The CDR3 consists of 15 residues. Per germline, CDR1 MNHEY and CDR2 SMNVEV (reference sequence). Germline trimming cut 8 bases from V and 3 bases from J; bases unmatched to any gene: 12. The CDR3 is CASRETTGSDTEAFF. The CDR3 coding sequence is TGTGCCAGCCGAGAAACGACAGGGTCGGACACTGAAGCTTTCTTT.

As for this clone: Distinct nucleotide sequences in the sample also encode this CDR3. CDR3 in amino acids: CASSIGGGNYGYTF. The CDR3 nucleotides are TGTGCCAGTAGTATCGGCGGAGGTAACTATGGCTACACCTTC. The chain employs TRBV19 and TRBJ1-2; no reliable D call. V shed 3 bases and J shed 1 base, with 9 bases lying between them. There are 14 residues in the CDR3. CDR1 and CDR2 (germline): LNHDA, SQIVND (reference sequence).

The V and J genes are TRBV11-2 and TRBJ2-3; 9 bases are a match to TRBD2. V lost 2 bases, J lost 4 bases, and 4 bases stayed unmatched. This CDR3 has 15 residues. The germline V gene encodes CDR1 SGHAT and CDR2 FQNNGV. The CDR3 protein is CASSLLAGVSDTQYF. In nucleotides, the CDR3 is TGTGCCAGCAGCTTATTAGCGGGAGTTTCAGATACGCAGTATTTT.

This chain links TRBV7-2 with TRBJ2-3; 7 nucleotides match TRBD2. From germline, CDR1 is SGHTA and CDR2 FQGNSA. V gave up 1 base and J gave up 0 bases; unmatched junction bases: 13. CDR3 length: 19 residues. The CDR3 here is CASSLESGAAGVSTDTQYF. Written as DNA, the CDR3 is TGTGCCAGCAGCTTAGAATCGGGCGCGGCGGGGGTGAGCACAGATACGCAGTATTTT.